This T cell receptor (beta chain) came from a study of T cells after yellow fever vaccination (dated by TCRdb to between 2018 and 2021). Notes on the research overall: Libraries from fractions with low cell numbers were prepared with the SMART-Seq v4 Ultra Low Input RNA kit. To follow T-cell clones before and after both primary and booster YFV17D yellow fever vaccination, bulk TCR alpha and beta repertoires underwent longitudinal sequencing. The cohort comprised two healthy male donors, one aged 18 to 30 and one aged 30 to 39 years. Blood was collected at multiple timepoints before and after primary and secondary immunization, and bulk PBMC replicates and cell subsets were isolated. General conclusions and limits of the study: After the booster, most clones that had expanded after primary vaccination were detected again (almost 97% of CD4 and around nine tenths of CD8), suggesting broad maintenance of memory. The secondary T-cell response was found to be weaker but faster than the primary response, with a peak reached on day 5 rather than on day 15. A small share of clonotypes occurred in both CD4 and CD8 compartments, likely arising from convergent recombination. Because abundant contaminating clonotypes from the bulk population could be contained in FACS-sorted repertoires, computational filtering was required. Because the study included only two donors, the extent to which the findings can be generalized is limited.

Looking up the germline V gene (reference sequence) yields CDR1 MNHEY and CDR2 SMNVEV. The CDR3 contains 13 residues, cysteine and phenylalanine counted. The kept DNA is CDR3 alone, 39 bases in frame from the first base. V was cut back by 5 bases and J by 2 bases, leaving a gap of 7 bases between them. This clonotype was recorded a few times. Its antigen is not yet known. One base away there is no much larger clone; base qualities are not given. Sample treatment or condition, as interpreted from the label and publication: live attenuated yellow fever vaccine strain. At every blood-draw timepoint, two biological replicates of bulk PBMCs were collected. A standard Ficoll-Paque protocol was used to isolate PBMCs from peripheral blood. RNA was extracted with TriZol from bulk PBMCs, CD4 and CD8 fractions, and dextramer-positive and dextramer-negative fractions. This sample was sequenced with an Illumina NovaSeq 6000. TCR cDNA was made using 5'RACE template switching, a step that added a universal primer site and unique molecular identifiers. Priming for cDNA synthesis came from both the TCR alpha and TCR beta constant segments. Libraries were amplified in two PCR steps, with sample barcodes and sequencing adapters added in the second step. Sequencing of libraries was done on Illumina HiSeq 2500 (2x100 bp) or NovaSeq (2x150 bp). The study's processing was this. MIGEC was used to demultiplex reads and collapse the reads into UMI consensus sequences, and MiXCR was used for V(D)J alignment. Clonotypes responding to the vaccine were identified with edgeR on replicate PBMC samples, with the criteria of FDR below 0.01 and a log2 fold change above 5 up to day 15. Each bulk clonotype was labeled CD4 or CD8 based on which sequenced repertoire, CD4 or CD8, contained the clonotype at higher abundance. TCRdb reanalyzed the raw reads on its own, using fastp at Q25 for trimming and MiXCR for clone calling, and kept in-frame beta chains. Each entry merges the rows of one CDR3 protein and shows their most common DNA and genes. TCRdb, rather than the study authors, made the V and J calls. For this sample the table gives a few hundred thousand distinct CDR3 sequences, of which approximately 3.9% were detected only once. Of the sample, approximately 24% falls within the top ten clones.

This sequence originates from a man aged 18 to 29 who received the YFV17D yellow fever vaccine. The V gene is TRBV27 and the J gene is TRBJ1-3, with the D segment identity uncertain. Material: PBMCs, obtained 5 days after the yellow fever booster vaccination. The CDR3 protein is CASSPGTGNTIYF. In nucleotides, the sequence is TGTGCCAGCAGTCCTGGGACTGGAAACACCATATATTTT.